These 25 T cell receptor beta chains originate from one sample sequenced in a study of cytomegalovirus exposure and HLA in healthy donors. Primers included in the PCR were 60 Vbeta and 13 Jbeta primers. TCRdb's copy holds only in-frame clones and misses some; the assay was immunoSEQ multiplex PCR. The data show about 150,000 clones, 66% seen once. The sample comprised PBMCs. The receptors originated from a woman aged 60-70 years in good health and CMV-seronegative.

V is TRBV4-1 and J is TRBJ1-5; D is unclear. Germline V gene sequence: CDR1 MGHRA, CDR2 YSYEKL. CDR3 length equals 14 residues. Trimming took off 5 bases at V and 1 base at J, with 9 bases between the two ends. CDR3 sequence reads: CASSAGLSNQPQHF. The CDR3 bases are TGCGCCAGCAGCGCCGGACTGAGCAATCAGCCCCAGCATTTT.

This clone has only a few counts. An end of the junction does not agree with germline; a read error may underlie this. V gene TRBV5-5 combines with J gene TRBJ2-7; weak D call: TRBD1 (5 bases). Germline V gives CDR1 SGHKS, CDR2 YYEKEE (reference sequence). The CDR3 loop spans 13 amino acids. CDR3: CATSFSTGYEQYF. As DNA, the CDR3 is TGTGCCACCAGCTTCTCTACAGGCTACGAGCAGTACTTC. The full variable domain, in which reference TRBV5-5 and TRBJ2-7 provide the parts outside the CDR3, is DAGVTQSPTHLIKTRGQQVTLRCSPISGHKSVSWYQQVLGQGPQFIFQYYEKEERGRGNFPDRFSARQFPNYSSELNVNALLLGDSALYLCATSFSTGYEQYFGPGTRLTVT.

V is TRBV7-9 and J is TRBJ2-2; 9 nucleotides agree with TRBD2. Per the germline V gene, CDR1 is SEHNR and CDR2 is FQNEAQ (reference sequence). This CDR3 has 18 amino acids. The trim removed 5 bases at V and 0 bases at J, leaving 10 bases unmatched. CDR3 nucleotides: TGTGCCAGCAGCCGGGCCAGACTAGCGGACTCGAACACCGGGGAGCTGTTTTTT. Protein sequence: CASSRARLADSNTGELFF. The full variable domain, completed using reference TRBV7-9 and TRBJ2-2, is DTGVSQNPRHKITKRGQNVTFRCDPISEHNRLYWYRQTLGQGPEFLTYFQNEAQLEKSRLLSDRFSAERPKGSFSTLEIQRTEQGDSAMYLCASSRARLADSNTGELFFGEGSRLTVL.

This clone was observed a single time. CDR3 coding DNA: TGTGCCAGCAGCTTGGACAGAATAGATGAGCAGTTCTTC. As protein: CASSLDRIDEQFF. This chain links TRBV7-2 with TRBJ2-1, with D perhaps matching TRBD1 (6 bases). The CDR3 runs to 13 residues. V lost 3 bases, J lost 8 bases, and 11 bases lay in between. Germline-derived CDR1 and CDR2 are SGHTA and FQGNSA.

This clone was found a few times. Other DNA sequences in the same sample also yield this CDR3. The rearrangement joins TRBV19 to TRBJ2-7; TRBD1 matches 8 bases. CDR1 is LNHDA, CDR2 SQIVND, per germline (reference sequence). V dropped 5 bases and J dropped 2; count of bases not matched to a gene: 8. The length of the CDR3 is 15 residues. DNA for the CDR3: TGTGCCAGTAGTGCCGGGACAGGTAACCCCTACGAGCAGTACTTC. It codes for CASSAGTGNPYEQYF.

Worth noting for this clone: Other DNA sequences in this sample translate to the same CDR3. This chain links TRBV7-2 with TRBJ2-5; D is unclear. There are 14 residues in the CDR3. CDR1 and CDR2 (germline): SGHTA, FQGNSA. V was pared by 2 bases and J by 2 bases, with 9 bases between. CDR3 in amino acids: CASSLYVGQETQYF. CDR3 DNA: TGTGCCAGCAGCTTATACGTCGGGCAAGAGACCCAGTACTTC.

V usage is TRBV6-1 and J usage is TRBJ2-7; TRBD2 agrees at 10 bases. The CDR3 contains 13 residues. V gave up 2 bases and J gave up 6 bases; unmatched junction bases: 1. Germline CDR1 and CDR2: MNHNS and SASEGT. CDR3 coding DNA: TGTGCCAGCAGTGAACTAGCGGGAGTCGAGCAGTACTTC. This encodes CASSELAGVEQYF.

The rearrangement uses TRBV27 and TRBJ2-7; TRBD2 matches 14 bases. The length of the CDR3 is 16 residues. CDR1 and CDR2 (germline): MNHEY, SMNVEV (reference sequence). The V and J ends lost 2 bases and 7 bases, in that order; junction bases with no gene match: 7. In DNA, the CDR3 is TGTGCCAGCAGTTTAAGGGGACTAGCGGGAGATCGGGAGCAGTACTTC. Translated: CASSLRGLAGDREQYF.

This chain connects TRBV6-5 to TRBJ1-1, with a possible D match to TRBD1 (5 bases). V was cut by 0 bases and J by 3 bases, with 8 bases left in between. The germline CDR1 and CDR2 sequences are MNHEY and SVGAGI. The CDR3 runs to 14 residues. The CDR3 nucleotides are TGTGCCAGCAGTTACTCTGGCAGGGACACTGAAGCTTTCTTT. Its protein product is CASSYSGRDTEAFF.

The chain links TRBV6-6 to TRBJ2-1; 10 bases fit TRBD1. Germline V gene lookup returns CDR1 MNHNY and CDR2 SVGAGI (reference sequence). The CDR3 length is 16 residues. Trimming cost V 5 bases and J 7 bases; bases outside gene matches: 11. Here the CDR3 reads CASSRPGQGIENEQFF. In nucleotides, the CDR3 is TGTGCCAGCAGTCGTCCGGGACAGGGGATTGAGAATGAGCAGTTCTTC.

The rearrangement joins TRBV7-9 to TRBJ2-7, with TRBD1 identical over 8 bases. The V and J ends lost 5 bases and 0 bases, in that order; junction bases with no gene match: 3. This CDR3 is 14 amino acids long. The germline V gene has CDR1 SEHNR and CDR2 FQNEAQ (reference sequence). In DNA form, the CDR3 reads TGTGCCAGCAGCCCGGACAGGGCCTCCTACGAGCAGTACTTC. It encodes CASSPDRASYEQYF. The variable domain in full, completed from reference TRBV7-9 and TRBJ2-7, reads DTGVSQNPRHKITKRGQNVTFRCDPISEHNRLYWYRQTLGQGPEFLTYFQNEAQLEKSRLLSDRFSAERPKGSFSTLEIQRTEQGDSAMYLCASSPDRASYEQYFGPGTRLTVT.

The CDR3 spells CASSSPQGNAFF. In DNA form, the CDR3 reads TGTGCCAGCAGCTCCCCACAGGGCAACGCTTTCTTT. This chain connects TRBV7-6 to TRBJ1-1, with a tentative D call TRBD1 (6 bases). CDR1 is SGHVS, CDR2 FNYEAQ, per germline. The V gene lost 4 bases and the J gene lost 11 bases, with 14 bases spanning the gap. CDR3 length: 12 amino acids.

The V call is TRBV11-1, the J call TRBJ2-1; 7 nucleotides align to TRBD1. The J segment lost 3 bases and the V segment lost 5 bases, leaving 7 bases of the junction unmatched. This CDR3 comprises 15 residues. Germline CDR1 is SGHAT and CDR2 is FQDESV (reference sequence). The DNA of the CDR3 is TGTGCCAGCAGCAATCTCGGGACAGTCTACAATGAGCAGTTCTTC. The encoded protein is CASSNLGTVYNEQFF.

The rearrangement joins TRBV7-8 to TRBJ2-7; the match to TRBD2 covers 10 bases. J was trimmed by 3 bases and V by 4 bases; bases with no gene match: 6. The CDR3 has 15 residues. Germline CDR1 is SGHVS and CDR2 is FQNEAQ. CDR3 residues: CASSSASGGIYEQYF. In nucleotides, the CDR3 is TGTGCCAGCAGCTCAGCTAGCGGGGGTATCTACGAGCAGTACTTC.

The chain carries TRBV21-1 and TRBJ2-2; the DNA was not compared with TRBD2, the D call given in the table. TRBV21-1 counts as a pseudogene. The CDR3 spans 19 residues. The CDR3 is CASSTRQGSRGGTTGELFF. The CDR3 nucleotides read TGTGCCAGCAGCACTCGACAGGGGTCGCGGGGGGGGACGACCGGGGAGCTGTTTTTT.

The CDR3, as DNA: TGTGCCAGCAGCCGGACTAGCGGGAGCATGTTGAATGAGCAGTTCTTC. Translation: CASSRTSGSMLNEQFF. The chain has TRBV7-6 and TRBJ2-1; TRBD2 aligns across 13 bases. Trimming at V came to 5 bases and at J to 7 bases, leaving 8 bases not matched to a gene. This CDR3 spans 16 amino acids. Germline CDR1 reads SGHVS; CDR2 reads FNYEAQ.

This clone was seen just once. V gene TRBV9 combines with J gene TRBJ2-7, with D unclear. With 4 bases removed from V and 0 bases from J, the gap between germline ends came to 11 bases. Looked up from germline, CDR1 is SGDLS and CDR2 is YYNGEE. The CDR3 is made up of 14 amino acids. The chain's CDR3 is CASSKSQVSYEQYF. CDR3 coding DNA: TGTGCCAGCAGCAAGAGCCAGGTCTCCTACGAGCAGTACTTC. Full variable domain (remainder filled in from reference TRBV9 and TRBJ2-7): DSGVTQTPKHLITATGQRVTLRCSPRSGDLSVYWYQQSLDQGLQFLIQYYNGEERAKGNILERFSAQQFPDLHSELNLSSLELGDSALYFCASSKSQVSYEQYFGPGTRLTVT.

The CDR3 nucleotides read TGTGCCAGCAGGACTGACAGGGCAGGTGGCTACACCTTC. Protein product: CASRTDRAGGYTF. This rearrangement joins TRBV2 to TRBJ1-2; 7 bases agree with TRBD1. The CDR3 covers 13 residues. The junction had 8 bases not matched to a gene; V was cut back by 6 bases and J by 7 bases. Germline CDR1 is SNHLY and CDR2 is FYNNEI.

The J gene is TRBJ2-1, the V gene TRBV28; maybe TRBD2 (7 bases). The CDR3 is 15 amino acids. V dropped 2 bases and J dropped 14 bases, with 22 bases sitting between them. Germline V CDR1 and CDR2: MDHEN, SYDVKM. In nucleotides, the CDR3 is TGTGCCAGCAGTTTAGATCCAGGGGACCTAGCGGTGAAGTTCTTC. Translation gives CASSLDPGDLAVKFF.

About this clone: Germline is not matched at one junction end, which may reflect a read error. The chain's CDR3 is CASSQAGGPYEQYF. The CDR3 region has the DNA TGTGCCAGCAGTCAAGCGGGAGGGCCGTACGAGCAGTACTTC. The chain links TRBV2 to TRBJ2-7; 10 bases map to TRBD2. The germline V gene encodes CDR1 SNHLY and CDR2 FYNNEI. This CDR3 region has 14 residues. Together with reference TRBV2 and TRBJ2-7, the CDR3 gives the full variable domain: EPEVTQTPSHQVTQMGQEVILRCVPISNHLYFYWYRQILGQKVEFLVSFYNNEISEKSEIFDDQFSVERPDGSNFTLKIRSTKLEDSAMYFCASSQAGGPYEQYFGPGTRLTVT.

CDR3 in DNA: TGTGCCAGCAGCTTTCGTGCCAGCCAAGAGACCCAGTACTTC. This sequence encodes CASSFRASQETQYF. V usage is TRBV7-2 and J usage is TRBJ2-5; D not certain. V was clipped by 3 bases and J by 1 base, with 9 bases between them. This CDR3 comprises 14 residues. The germline gives CDR1 SGHTA, CDR2 FQGNSA.

This clone has just a few counts. The CDR3 region is CASSSRTGLPNQPQHF. Here the CDR3 DNA reads TGTGCCAGCAGTTCGAGGACAGGGCTTCCCAATCAGCCCCAGCATTTT. The chain carries TRBV27 and TRBJ1-5, with 8 bases aligning to TRBD1. The J segment lost 3 bases and the V segment lost 4 bases, leaving 8 bases of the junction unmatched. CDR1 is MNHEY, CDR2 SMNVEV, per germline (reference sequence). CDR3 length: 16 amino acids.

The chain carries TRBV5-1 and TRBJ2-5; 11 bases map to TRBD2. Unmatched junction bases numbered 3, after V lost 2 bases and J lost 0 bases. The CDR3 is 16 residues long. Per the germline V gene, CDR1 is SGHRS and CDR2 is YFSETQ. The CDR3 loop reads CASSFMTSGDQETQYF. In nucleotides, the CDR3 is TGCGCCAGCAGCTTCATGACTAGCGGGGACCAAGAGACCCAGTACTTC.

The J gene is TRBJ2-5, the V gene TRBV9, with D possibly being TRBD1 (5 bases). The germline V and J ends were trimmed by 3 bases and 4 bases, with 16 bases remaining between them. The CDR3 loop spans 15 amino acids. Germline CDR1 reads SGDLS; CDR2 reads YYNGEE. The CDR3 protein is CASSEATAQGETQYF. CDR3 sequence (DNA): TGTGCCAGCAGCGAGGCGACGGCTCAGGGAGAGACCCAGTACTTC.

The chain links TRBV11-1 to TRBJ2-1, with TRBD1 matching over 7 bases. The V gene end was trimmed by 1 base and the J gene end by 4 bases; junction bases not matched to a gene: 1. The CDR3 has 14 amino acids. From germline, CDR1 is SGHAT and CDR2 FQDESV (reference sequence). The CDR3 loop reads CASSLGDSYNEQFF. The CDR3, as DNA: TGTGCCAGCAGCTTAGGGGACAGTTACAATGAGCAGTTCTTC.